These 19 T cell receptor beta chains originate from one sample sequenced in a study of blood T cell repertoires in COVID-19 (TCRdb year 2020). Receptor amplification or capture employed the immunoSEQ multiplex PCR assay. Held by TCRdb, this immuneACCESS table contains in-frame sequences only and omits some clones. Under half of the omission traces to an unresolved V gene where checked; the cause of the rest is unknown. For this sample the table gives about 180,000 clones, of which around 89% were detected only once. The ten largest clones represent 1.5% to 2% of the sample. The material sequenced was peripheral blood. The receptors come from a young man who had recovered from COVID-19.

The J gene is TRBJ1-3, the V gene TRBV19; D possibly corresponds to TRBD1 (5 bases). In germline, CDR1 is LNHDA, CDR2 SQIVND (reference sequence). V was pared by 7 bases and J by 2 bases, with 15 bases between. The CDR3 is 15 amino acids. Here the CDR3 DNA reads TGTGCCAGTAAGACGGGGGTCAAGACTGGAAACACCATATATTTT. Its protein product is CASKTGVKTGNTIYF.

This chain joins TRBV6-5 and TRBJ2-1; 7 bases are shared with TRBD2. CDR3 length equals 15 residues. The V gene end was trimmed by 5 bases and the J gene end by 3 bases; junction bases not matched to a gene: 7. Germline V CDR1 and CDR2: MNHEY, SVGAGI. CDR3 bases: TGTGCCAGCAGTCTGAGCGGGGCGCTCTACAATGAGCAGTTCTTC. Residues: CASSLSGALYNEQFF.

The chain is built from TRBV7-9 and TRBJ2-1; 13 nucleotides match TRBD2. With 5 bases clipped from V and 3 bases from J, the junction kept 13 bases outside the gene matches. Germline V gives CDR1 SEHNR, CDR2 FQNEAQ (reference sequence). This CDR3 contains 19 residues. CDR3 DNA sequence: TGTGCCAGCAGCCCACCGGCCGGGGGGACTAGCGGGGTCTACAATGAGCAGTTCTTC. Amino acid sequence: CASSPPAGGTSGVYNEQFF.

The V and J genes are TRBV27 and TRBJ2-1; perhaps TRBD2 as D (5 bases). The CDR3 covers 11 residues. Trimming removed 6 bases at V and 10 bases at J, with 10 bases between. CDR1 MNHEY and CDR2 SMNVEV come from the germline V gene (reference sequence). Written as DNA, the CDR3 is TGTGCCAGCAGCCGGACGGGGGAGCAGTTCTTC. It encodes CASSRTGEQFF.

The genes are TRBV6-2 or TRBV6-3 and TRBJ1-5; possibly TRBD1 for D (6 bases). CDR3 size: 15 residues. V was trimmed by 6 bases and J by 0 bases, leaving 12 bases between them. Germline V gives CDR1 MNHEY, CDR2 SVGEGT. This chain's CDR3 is CASSRGQLSNQPQHF. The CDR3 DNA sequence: TGTGCCAGCAGCCGCGGACAGCTTAGCAATCAGCCCCAGCATTTT.

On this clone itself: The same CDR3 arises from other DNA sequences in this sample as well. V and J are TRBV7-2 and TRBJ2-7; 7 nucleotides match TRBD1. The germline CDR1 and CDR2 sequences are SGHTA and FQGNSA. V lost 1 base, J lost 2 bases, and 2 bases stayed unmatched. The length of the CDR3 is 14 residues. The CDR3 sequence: CASSLGTGPYEQYF. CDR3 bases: TGTGCCAGCAGCTTAGGGACAGGTCCCTACGAGCAGTACTTC. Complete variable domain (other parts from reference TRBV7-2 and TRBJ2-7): GAGVSQSPSNKVTEKGKDVELRCDPISGHTALYWYRQSLGQGLEFLIYFQGNSAPDKSGLPSDRFSAERTGGSVSTLTIQRTQQEDSAVYLCASSLGTGPYEQYFGPGTRLTVT.

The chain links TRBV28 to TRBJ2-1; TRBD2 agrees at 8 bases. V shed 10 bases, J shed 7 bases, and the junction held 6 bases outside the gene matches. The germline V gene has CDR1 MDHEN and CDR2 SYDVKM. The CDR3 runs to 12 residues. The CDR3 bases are TGTGCCACCACAGGCGGGGGGAATGAGCAGTTCTTC. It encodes CATTGGGNEQFF.

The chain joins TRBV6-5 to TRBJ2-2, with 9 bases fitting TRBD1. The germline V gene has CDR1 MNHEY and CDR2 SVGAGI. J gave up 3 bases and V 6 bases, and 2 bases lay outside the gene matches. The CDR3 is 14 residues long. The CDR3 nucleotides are TGTGCCAGCAGCACAGGGGGCTACACCGGGGAGCTGTTTTTT. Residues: CASSTGGYTGELFF.

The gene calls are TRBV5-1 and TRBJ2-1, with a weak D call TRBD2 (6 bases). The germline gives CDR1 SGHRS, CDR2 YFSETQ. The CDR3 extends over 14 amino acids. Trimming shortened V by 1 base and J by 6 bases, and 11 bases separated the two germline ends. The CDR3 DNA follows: TGCGCCAGCAGCTTGATCACTAGCCGCAATGAGCAGTTCTTC. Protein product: CASSLITSRNEQFF.

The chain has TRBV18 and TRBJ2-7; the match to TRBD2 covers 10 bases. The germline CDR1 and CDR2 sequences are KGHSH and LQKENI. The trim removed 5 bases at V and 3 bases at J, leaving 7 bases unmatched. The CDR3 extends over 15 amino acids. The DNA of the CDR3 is TGTGCCAGCTCATCCACACTAGCGGGAAGCTACGAGCAGTACTTC. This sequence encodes CASSSTLAGSYEQYF.

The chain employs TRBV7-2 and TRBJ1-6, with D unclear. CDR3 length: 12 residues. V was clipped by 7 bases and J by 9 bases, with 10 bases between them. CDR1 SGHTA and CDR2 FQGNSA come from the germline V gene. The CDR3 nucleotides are TGTGCCAGCAACAAGGAGGGTTCACCCCTCCACTTT. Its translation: CASNKEGSPLHF. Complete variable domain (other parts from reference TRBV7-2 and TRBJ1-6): GAGVSQSPSNKVTEKGKDVELRCDPISGHTALYWYRQSLGQGLEFLIYFQGNSAPDKSGLPSDRFSAERTGGSVSTLTIQRTQQEDSAVYLCASNKEGSPLHFGNGTRLTVT.

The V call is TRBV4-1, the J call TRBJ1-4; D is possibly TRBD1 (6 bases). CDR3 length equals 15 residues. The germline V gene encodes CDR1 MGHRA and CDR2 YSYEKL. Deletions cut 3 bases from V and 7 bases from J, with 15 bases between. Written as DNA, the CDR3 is TGCGCCAGCAGCCACCTTAGGGGGGAGGGTGAAAAACTGTTTTTT. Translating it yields CASSHLRGEGEKLFF.

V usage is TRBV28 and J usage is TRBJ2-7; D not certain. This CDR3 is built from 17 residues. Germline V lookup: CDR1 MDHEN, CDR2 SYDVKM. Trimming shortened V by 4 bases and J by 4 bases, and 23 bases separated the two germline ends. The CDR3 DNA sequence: TGTGCCAGCAGTTCACCCAGTGTCAATAAAAAACCTTACGAGCAGTACTTC. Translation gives CASSSPSVNKKPYEQYF.

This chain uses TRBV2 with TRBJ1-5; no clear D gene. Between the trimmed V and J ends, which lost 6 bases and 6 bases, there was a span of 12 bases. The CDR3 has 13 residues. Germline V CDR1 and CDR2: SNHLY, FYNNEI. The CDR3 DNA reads TGTGCCAGCAGAATACACCTCTCTCAGCCCCAGCATTTT. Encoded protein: CASRIHLSQPQHF.

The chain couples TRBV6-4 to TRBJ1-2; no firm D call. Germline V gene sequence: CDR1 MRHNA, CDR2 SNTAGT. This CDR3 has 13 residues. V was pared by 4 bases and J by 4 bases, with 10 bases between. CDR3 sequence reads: CASSAGNFYGYTF. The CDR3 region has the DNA TGTGCCAGCAGTGCCGGGAACTTCTATGGCTACACCTTC.

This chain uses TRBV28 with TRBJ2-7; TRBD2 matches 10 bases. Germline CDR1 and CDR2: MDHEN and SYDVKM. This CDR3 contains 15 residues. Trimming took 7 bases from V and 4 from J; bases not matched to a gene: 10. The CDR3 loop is CASTPWASGSYEQYF. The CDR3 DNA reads TGTGCCAGCACCCCCTGGGCTAGCGGGAGTTACGAGCAGTACTTC. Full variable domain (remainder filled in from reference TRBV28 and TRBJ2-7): DVKVTQSSRYLVKRTGEKVFLECVQDMDHENMFWYRQDPGLGLRLIYFSYDVKMKEKGDIPEGYSVSREKKERFSLILESASTNQTSMYLCASTPWASGSYEQYFGPGTRLTVT.

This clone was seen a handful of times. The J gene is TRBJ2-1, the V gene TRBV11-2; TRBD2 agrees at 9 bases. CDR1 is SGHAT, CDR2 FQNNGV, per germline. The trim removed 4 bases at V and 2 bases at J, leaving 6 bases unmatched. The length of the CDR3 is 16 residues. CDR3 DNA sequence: TGTGCCAGCAGCTCGACTAGACTAGCGGCCTACAATGAGCAGTTCTTC. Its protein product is CASSSTRLAAYNEQFF.

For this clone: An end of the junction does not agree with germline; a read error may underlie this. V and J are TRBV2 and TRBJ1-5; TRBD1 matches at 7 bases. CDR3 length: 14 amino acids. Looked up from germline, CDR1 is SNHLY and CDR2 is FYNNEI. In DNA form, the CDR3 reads TGTGCCAGCACCCTTGGAGGGGGCAAACAGCCCCAGCATTTT. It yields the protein CASTLGGGKQPQHF.

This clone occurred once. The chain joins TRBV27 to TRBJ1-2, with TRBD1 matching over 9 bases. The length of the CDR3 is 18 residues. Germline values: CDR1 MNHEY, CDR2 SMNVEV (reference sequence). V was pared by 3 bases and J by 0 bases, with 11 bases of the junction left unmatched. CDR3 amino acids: CASSFIRDRAITNYGYTF. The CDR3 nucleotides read TGTGCCAGCAGTTTCATCCGGGACAGGGCTATTACTAACTATGGCTACACCTTC.